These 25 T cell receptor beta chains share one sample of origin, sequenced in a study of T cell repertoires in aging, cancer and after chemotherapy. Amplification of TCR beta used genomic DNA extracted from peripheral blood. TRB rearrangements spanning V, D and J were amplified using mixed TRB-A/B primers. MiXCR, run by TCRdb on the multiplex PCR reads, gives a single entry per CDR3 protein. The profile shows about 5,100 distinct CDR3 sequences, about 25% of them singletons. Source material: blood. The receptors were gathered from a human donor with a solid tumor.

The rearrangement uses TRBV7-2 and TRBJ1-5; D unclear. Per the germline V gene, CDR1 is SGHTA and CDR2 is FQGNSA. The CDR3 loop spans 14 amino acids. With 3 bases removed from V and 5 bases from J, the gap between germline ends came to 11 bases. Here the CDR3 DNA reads TGTGCCAGCAGCTTGGGATCCTCCCATCAGCCCCAGCATTTT. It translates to CASSLGSSHQPQHF.

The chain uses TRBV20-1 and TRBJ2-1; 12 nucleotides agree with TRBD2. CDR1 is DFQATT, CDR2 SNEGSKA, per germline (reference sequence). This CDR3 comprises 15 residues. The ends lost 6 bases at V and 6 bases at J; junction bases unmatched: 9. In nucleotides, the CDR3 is TGCAGTGCCGCGATGACTAGCGGGGGATTCAATGAGCAGTTCTTC. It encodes CSAAMTSGGFNEQFF.

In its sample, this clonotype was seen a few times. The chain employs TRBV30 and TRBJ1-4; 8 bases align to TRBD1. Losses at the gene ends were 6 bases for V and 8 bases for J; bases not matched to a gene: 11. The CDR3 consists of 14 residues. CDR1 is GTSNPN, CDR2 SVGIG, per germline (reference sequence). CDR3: CACARGAGGEKLFF. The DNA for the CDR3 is TGTGCCTGCGCGCGAGGGGCAGGGGGCGAAAAACTGTTTTTT.

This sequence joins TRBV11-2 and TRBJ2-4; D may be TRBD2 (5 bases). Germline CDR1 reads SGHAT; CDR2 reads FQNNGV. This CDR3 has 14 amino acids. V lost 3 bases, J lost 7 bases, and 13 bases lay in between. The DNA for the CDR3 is TGTGCCAGCAGCTTGGGGTCGGGGTGGAACATTCAGTACTTC. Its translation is CASSLGSGWNIQYF.

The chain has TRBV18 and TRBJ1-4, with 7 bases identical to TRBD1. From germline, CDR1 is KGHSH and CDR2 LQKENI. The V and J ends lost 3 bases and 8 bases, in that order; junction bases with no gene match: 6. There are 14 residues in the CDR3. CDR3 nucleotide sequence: TGTGCCAGCTCACCCCTAGACAGGGCCGAAAAACTGTTTTTT. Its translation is CASSPLDRAEKLFF. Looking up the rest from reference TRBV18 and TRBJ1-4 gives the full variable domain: NAGVMQNPRHLVRRRGQEARLRCSPMKGHSHVYWYRQLPEEGLKFMVYLQKENIIDESGMPKERFSAEFPKEGPSILRIQQVVRGDSAAYFCASSPLDRAEKLFFGSGTQLSVL.

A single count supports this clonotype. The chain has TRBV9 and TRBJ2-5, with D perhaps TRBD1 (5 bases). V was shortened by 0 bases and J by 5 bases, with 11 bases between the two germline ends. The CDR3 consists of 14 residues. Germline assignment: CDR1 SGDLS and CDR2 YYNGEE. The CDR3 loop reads CASSVGGRVETQYF. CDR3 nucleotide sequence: TGTGCCAGCAGCGTAGGCGGCAGGGTCGAGACCCAGTACTTC.

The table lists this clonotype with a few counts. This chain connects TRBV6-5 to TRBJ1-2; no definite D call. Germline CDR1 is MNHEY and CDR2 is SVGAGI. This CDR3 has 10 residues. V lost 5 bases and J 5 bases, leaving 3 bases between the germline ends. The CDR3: CASSEYGYTF. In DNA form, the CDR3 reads TGTGCCAGCAGTGAGTATGGCTACACCTTC.

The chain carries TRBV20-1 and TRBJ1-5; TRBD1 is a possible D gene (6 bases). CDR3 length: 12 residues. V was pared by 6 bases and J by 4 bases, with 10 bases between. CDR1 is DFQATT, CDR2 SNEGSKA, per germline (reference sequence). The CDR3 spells CSADRLNQPQHF. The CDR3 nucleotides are TGCAGTGCAGACAGGTTGAATCAGCCCCAGCATTTT.

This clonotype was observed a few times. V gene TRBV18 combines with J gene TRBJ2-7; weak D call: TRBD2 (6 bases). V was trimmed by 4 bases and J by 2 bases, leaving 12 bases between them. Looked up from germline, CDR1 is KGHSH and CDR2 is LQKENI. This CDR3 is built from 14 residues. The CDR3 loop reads CASSQPTRTYEQYF. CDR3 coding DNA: TGTGCCAGCTCACAACCGACTAGAACCTACGAGCAGTACTTC.

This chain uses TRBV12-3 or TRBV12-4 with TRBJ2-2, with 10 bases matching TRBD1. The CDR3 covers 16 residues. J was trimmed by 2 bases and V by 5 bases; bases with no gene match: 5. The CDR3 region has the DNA TGTGCCAGCAGTCGAGACAGGGGGCCAAACACCGGGGAGCTGTTTTTT. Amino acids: CASSRDRGPNTGELFF.

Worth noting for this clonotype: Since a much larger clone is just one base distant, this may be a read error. In DNA, the CDR3 is TGCAGCGTTGGAGCAGGCGTAAACACTGAAGCTTTCTTT. Translating it yields CSVGAGVNTEAFF. This chain links TRBV29-1 with TRBJ1-1; no clear D gene. Trimming stripped 4 bases from V and 2 bases from J, with 11 bases between. The CDR3 runs 13 residues. Germline lookup yields CDR1 SQVTM and CDR2 ANQGSEA.

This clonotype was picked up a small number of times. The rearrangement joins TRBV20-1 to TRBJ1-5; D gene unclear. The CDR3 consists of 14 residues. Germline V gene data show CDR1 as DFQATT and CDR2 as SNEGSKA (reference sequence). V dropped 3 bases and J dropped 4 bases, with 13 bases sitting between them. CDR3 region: CSASLGPKNQPQHF. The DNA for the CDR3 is TGCAGTGCTAGCCTAGGTCCTAAAAATCAGCCCCAGCATTTT.

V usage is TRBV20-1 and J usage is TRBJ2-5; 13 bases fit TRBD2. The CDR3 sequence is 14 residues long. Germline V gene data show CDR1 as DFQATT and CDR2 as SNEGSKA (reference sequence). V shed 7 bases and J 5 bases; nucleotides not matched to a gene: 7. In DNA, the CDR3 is TGCAGTGGCCCGGGACTAGCGGGATGGGAGACCCAGTACTTC. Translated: CSGPGLAGWETQYF.

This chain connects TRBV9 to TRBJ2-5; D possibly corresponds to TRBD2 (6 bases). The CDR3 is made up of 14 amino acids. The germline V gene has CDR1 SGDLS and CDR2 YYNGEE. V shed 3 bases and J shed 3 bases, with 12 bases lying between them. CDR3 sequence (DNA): TGTGCCAGCAGCGCGACCGTAGCGGAAGAGACCCAGTACTTC. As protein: CASSATVAEETQYF.

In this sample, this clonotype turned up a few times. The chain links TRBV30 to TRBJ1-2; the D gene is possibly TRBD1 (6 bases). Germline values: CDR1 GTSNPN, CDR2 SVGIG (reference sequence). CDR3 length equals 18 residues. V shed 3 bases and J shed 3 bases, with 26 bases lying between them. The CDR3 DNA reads TGTGCCTGGAGACTCGAATCCTGGCCGGCAGGGGTAGACTATGGCTACACCTTC. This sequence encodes CAWRLESWPAGVDYGYTF.

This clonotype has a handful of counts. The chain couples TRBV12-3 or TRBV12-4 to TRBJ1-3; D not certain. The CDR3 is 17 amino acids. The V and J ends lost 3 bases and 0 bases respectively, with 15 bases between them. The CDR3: CASSFPYRRSSGNTIYF. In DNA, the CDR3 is TGTGCCAGCAGTTTCCCTTATCGACGCTCCTCTGGAAACACCATATATTTT.

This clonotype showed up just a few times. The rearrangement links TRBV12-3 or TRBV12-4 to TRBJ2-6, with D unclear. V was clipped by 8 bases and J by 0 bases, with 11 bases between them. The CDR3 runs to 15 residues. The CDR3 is CASDGRTSGANVLTF. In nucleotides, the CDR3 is TGTGCCAGCGACGGAAGGACCTCTGGGGCCAACGTCCTGACTTTC.

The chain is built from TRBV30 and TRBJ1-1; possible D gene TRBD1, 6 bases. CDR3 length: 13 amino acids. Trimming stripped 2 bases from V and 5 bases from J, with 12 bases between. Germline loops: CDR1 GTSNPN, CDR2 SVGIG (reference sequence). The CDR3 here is CAWSTGGHTEAFF. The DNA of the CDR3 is TGTGCCTGGAGTACCGGGGGGCATACTGAAGCTTTCTTT.

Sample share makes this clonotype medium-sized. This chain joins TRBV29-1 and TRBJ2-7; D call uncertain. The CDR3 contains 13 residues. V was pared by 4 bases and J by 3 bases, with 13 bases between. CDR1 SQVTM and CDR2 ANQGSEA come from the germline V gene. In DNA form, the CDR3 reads TGCAGCGTTGGAGGTCGCTTCGGCTACGAGCAGTACTTC. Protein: CSVGGRFGYEQYF.

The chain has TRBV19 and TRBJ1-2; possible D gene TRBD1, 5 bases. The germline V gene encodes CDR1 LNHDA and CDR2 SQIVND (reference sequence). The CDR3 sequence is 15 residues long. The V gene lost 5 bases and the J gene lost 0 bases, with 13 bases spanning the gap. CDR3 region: CASSRGLGANYGYTF. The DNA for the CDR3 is TGTGCCAGTAGTCGGGGTTTGGGGGCTAACTATGGCTACACCTTC.

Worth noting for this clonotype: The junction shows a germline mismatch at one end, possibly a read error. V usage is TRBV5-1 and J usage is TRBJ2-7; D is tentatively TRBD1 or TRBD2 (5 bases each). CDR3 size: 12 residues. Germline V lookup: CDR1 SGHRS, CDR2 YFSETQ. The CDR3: CASSLDWDDQYF. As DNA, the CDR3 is TGCGCCAGCAGCTTAGATTGGGACGATCAGTACTTC.

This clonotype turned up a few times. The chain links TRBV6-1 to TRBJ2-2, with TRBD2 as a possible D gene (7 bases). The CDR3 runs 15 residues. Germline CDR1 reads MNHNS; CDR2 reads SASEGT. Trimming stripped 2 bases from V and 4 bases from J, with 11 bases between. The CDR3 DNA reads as TGTGCCAGCAGTGAATCTGCGGGGGCCACCGGGGAGCTGTTTTTT. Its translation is CASSESAGATGELFF.

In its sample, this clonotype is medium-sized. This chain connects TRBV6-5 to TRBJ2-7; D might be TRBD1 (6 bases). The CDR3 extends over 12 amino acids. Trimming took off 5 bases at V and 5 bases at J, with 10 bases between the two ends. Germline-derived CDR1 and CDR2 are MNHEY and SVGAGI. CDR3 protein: CASSPQGDEQYF. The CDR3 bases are TGTGCCAGCAGTCCACAGGGTGACGAGCAGTACTTC.

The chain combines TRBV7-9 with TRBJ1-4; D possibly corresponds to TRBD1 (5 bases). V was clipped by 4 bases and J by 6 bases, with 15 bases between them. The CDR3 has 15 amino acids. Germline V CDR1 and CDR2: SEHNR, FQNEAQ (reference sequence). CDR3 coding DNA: TGTGCCAGCAGCTCACGGGAGGGGTATGATGAAAAACTGTTTTTT. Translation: CASSSREGYDEKLFF.

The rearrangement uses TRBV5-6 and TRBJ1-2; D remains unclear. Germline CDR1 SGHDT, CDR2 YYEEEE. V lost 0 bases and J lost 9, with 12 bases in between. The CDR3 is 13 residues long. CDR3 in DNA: TGTGCCAGCAGCTTGGAGGTCGTGCAGAGCTACACCTTC. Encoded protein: CASSLEVVQSYTF.